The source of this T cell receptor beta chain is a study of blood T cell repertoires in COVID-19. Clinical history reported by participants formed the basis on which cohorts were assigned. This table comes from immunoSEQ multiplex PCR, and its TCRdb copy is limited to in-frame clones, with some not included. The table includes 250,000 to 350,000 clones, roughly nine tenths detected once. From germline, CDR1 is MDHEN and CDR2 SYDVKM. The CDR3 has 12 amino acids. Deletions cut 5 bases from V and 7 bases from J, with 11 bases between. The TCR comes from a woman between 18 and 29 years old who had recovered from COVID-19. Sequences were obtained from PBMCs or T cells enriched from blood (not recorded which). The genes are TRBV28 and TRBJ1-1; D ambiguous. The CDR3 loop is CASSPPGGEAFF. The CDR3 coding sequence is TGTGCCAGCAGTCCCCCGGGAGGTGAAGCTTTCTTT.